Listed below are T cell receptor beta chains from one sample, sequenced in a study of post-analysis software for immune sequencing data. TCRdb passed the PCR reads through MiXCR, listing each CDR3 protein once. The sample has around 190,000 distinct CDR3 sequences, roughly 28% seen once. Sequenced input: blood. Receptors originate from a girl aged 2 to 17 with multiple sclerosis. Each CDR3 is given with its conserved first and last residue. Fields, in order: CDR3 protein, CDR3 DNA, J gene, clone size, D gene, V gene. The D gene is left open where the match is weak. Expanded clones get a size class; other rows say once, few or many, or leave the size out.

CASSLRLKGRTAHYGYTF	TGTGCCAGCAGCTTGCGTCTAAAGGGCCGGACGGCTCACTATGGCTACACCTTC	TRBJ1-2	NA	NA	TRBV5-6
CASSQDWTSEAFF	TGTGCCAGCAGCCAAGATTGGACCTCTGAAGCTTTCTTT	TRBJ1-1	few	NA	TRBV4-2
CASSPTDRGLQPQHF	TGTGCCAGCAGTCCAACCGACAGGGGGCTTCAGCCCCAGCATTTT	TRBJ1-5	NA	TRBD1	TRBV12-3/TRBV12-4
CASSFLGGQGETQYF	TGTGCCAGCAGCTTTTTAGGGGGACAGGGTGAGACCCAGTACTTC	TRBJ2-5	many	TRBD1	TRBV5-6
CSATRQGAWYGYTF	TGCAGTGCCACCAGACAGGGGGCTTGGTATGGCTACACCTTC	TRBJ1-2	NA	TRBD1	TRBV20-1
CASSVLGLAVANEQFF	TGTGCCAGCAGTGTTCTGGGACTAGCGGTGGCCAATGAGCAGTTCTTC	TRBJ2-1	few	TRBD2	TRBV28
CASRGQINEKLFF	TGTGCCAGCCGAGGGCAGATTAATGAAAAACTGTTTTTT	TRBJ1-4	NA	NA	TRBV7-2
CARGAGVDYGYTF	TGTGCCCGGGGGGCGGGGGTGGACTATGGCTACACCTTC	TRBJ1-2	few	NA	TRBV7-8
CASSEWDRGQVYGYTF	TGTGCCAGCAGTGAATGGGATAGGGGGCAAGTCTATGGCTACACCTTC	TRBJ1-2	few	TRBD1	TRBV6-1
CASTNYGYTF	TGTGCCAGCACAAACTATGGCTACACCTTC	TRBJ1-2	NA	NA	TRBV2
CASSFPRQGEAFF	TGTGCCAGCAGTTTCCCTCGACAGGGGGAAGCTTTCTTT	TRBJ1-1	few	TRBD1	TRBV28
CASSLRASGSKGWQYF	TGTGCCAGCAGTTTACGGGCTAGCGGGAGTAAAGGCTGGCAGTACTTC	TRBJ2-5	NA	TRBD2	TRBV27
CSARSSGSFKTQYF	TGCAGTGCTAGAAGTAGCGGGAGTTTTAAGACCCAGTACTTC	TRBJ2-5	few	TRBD2	TRBV20-1
CASSSRNEQFF	TGTGCCAGCAGCTCGAGGAATGAGCAGTTCTTC	TRBJ2-1	NA	NA	TRBV7-9
CATSEGVGGDTQYF	TGTGCCACCAGTGAAGGTGTGGGAGGAGATACGCAGTATTTT	TRBJ2-3	many	NA	TRBV24-1
CASSSAGTQRSHEQYF	TGCGCCAGCAGCTCGGCCGGGACCCAGAGGAGCCACGAGCAGTACTTC	TRBJ2-7	many	NA	TRBV5-1
CSAEDSFNYGYTF	TGCAGCGCAGAGGACAGTTTTAACTATGGCTACACCTTC	TRBJ1-2	few	NA	TRBV29-1
CASSQPVGSYEQYF	TGTGCCAGCAGCCAACCAGTCGGCTCCTACGAGCAGTACTTC	TRBJ2-7	NA	NA	TRBV14
CAISEQLQKETQYF	TGTGCCATCAGCGAACAACTACAAAAAGAGACCCAGTACTTC	TRBJ2-5	many	NA	TRBV10-3
CASSLAGVRDRLYEQYF	TGTGCCAGCAGCTTAGCGGGTGTAAGGGACAGACTCTACGAGCAGTACTTC	TRBJ2-7	once	TRBD1	TRBV7-9
CATSSKRTPVGDTQYF	TGTGCCACCAGCAGTAAAAGGACACCGGTCGGAGATACGCAGTATTTT	TRBJ2-3	many	NA	TRBV15
CASSLDRATNQPQHF	TGCGCCAGCAGCTTGGACAGGGCAACCAATCAGCCCCAGCATTTT	TRBJ1-5	NA	NA	TRBV5-1
CASSLDHRGRGEKLFF	TGCGCCAGCAGCTTGGATCACAGGGGCCGCGGTGAAAAACTGTTTTTT	TRBJ1-4	few	TRBD1	TRBV5-1
CASSIWDRLNTEAFF	TGTGCCAGCAGCATATGGGACAGACTTAACACTGAAGCTTTCTTT	TRBJ1-1	NA	TRBD1	TRBV5-6
CASSYRCCQGPGDEQFF	TGTGCCAGCAGTTACCGGTGTTGCCAGGGCCCTGGAGATGAGCAGTTCTTC	TRBJ2-1	many	NA	TRBV12-3/TRBV12-4
CAWSGRREQFF	TGTGCCTGGAGTGGCCGGCGGGAGCAGTTCTTC	TRBJ2-1	few	NA	TRBV30
CASSTRLLLGVFQEKLFF	TGCGCCAGCAGCACCCGACTACTTCTGGGGGTCTTCCAGGAAAAACTGTTTTTT	TRBJ1-4	few	NA	TRBV4-1
CASSLWAGEDQPQHF	TGTGCCAGCAGCTTATGGGCCGGGGAGGATCAGCCCCAGCATTTT	TRBJ1-5	few	NA	TRBV7-8
CASRGEPTNEKLFF	TGCGCCAGCCGGGGGGAACCAACTAATGAAAAACTGTTTTTT	TRBJ1-4	many	NA	TRBV5-1
CSARERTSAYNEQFF	TGCAGTGCTAGAGAGCGGACTAGCGCCTACAATGAGCAGTTCTTC	TRBJ2-1	few	TRBD2	TRBV20-1
CSAKTSGGTNEQFF	TGCAGTGCCAAGACTAGCGGGGGGACGAATGAGCAGTTCTTC	TRBJ2-1	few	TRBD2	TRBV20-1
CASSHAGSTEAFF	TGCGCCAGCAGCCATGCAGGGTCCACTGAAGCTTTCTTT	TRBJ1-1	few	NA	TRBV4-1
CASSPSGRHGYTF	TGTGCCAGCAGTCCCTCGGGAAGACATGGCTACACCTTC	TRBJ1-2	NA	NA	TRBV12-3/TRBV12-4
CASSFSSNEQFF	TGTGCCAGCAGTTTCTCATCGAATGAGCAGTTCTTC	TRBJ2-1	many	NA	TRBV6-5
CASSLRASGRFGGFYEQYF	TGTGCCAGCAGTTTAAGGGCTAGCGGGAGATTTGGTGGATTCTACGAGCAGTACTTC	TRBJ2-7	few	TRBD2	TRBV28
CASMVGTGPYEQYF	TGTGCCAGCATGGTCGGCACAGGGCCCTACGAGCAGTACTTC	TRBJ2-7	NA	NA	TRBV6-1
CASSSPLLVHEQYF	TGTGCCAGCAGTTCCCCGCTTTTGGTCCACGAGCAGTACTTC	TRBJ2-7	many	NA	TRBV12-3/TRBV12-4
CSPTYDALPRTF	TGCAGCCCGACGTACGACGCTCTTCCCCGCACCTTC	TRBJ1-2	many	NA	TRBV20-1
CASSPEQGAFGYTF	TGTGCCAGCAGTCCCGAACAGGGGGCGTTTGGCTACACCTTC	TRBJ1-2	NA	TRBD1	TRBV28
CASSENWMGDTQYF	TGTGCCAGCAGTGAAAATTGGATGGGGGATACGCAGTATTTT	TRBJ2-3	many	NA	TRBV6-1
CASSELTGGREFF	TGTGCCAGCAGCGAATTAACTGGGGGGAGAGAGTTCTTC	TRBJ2-1	NA	NA	TRBV7-8
CASSLVGYPAYNEQFF	TGTGCCAGCAGCTTAGTGGGCTACCCTGCCTACAATGAGCAGTTCTTC	TRBJ2-1	many	NA	TRBV7-2
CAGSSGTRLHEQFF	TGCGCCGGCAGCTCCGGGACCCGCCTACACGAGCAGTTCTTC	TRBJ2-1	NA	NA	TRBV5-1
CASSYLETDTQYF	TGTGCCAGCAGTTACCTGGAGACTGATACGCAGTATTTT	TRBJ2-3	NA	NA	TRBV7-9
CASSQVDTAVSYTF	TGCGCCAGCAGCCAAGTGGACACCGCCGTAAGCTACACCTTC	TRBJ1-2	NA	NA	TRBV4-1
CSAVTMGGANLTGELFF	TGCAGTGCGGTTACTATGGGGGGCGCGAATCTCACCGGGGAGCTGTTTTTT	TRBJ2-2	NA	NA	TRBV20-1
CASSLSYRAYGYTF	TGTGCCAGCAGTTTATCGTACAGGGCCTATGGCTACACCTTC	TRBJ1-2	many	NA	TRBV27
CAISATGGGETQYF	TGTGCCATCAGTGCGACAGGGGGTGGTGAGACCCAGTACTTC	TRBJ2-5	many	TRBD1	TRBV10-3